Listed below are T cell receptor beta chains from one sample, sequenced in a study of T cells in Graves' hyperthyroidism and ophthalmopathy. Via MiXCR, TCRdb re-called the multiplex PCR reads, giving one row per CDR3 protein. The top ten hold 35% to 45% of the sample, which has 330,000 or so distinct CDR3 sequences, approximately 19% seen once. Specimen: blood. These receptors were obtained from a man aged 45-65 years with Graves' ophthalmopathy. Both conserved end residues are part of each CDR3. The order of the fields is J gene, V gene, clone size, D gene, CDR3 protein, CDR3 DNA. A D gene is named only where the DNA matches it firmly. A clone size is listed for some rows: how often the clone was seen (once, few, many), or a class if it is expanded.

j_call: TRBJ2-1; v_call: TRBV30; clone_size: many; d_call: .; cdr3_aa: CAWSRGESYNEQFF; cdr3_nt: TGTGCCTGGAGTAGGGGGGAGAGTTACAATGAGCAGTTCTTC
j_call: TRBJ2-1; v_call: TRBV20-1; clone_size: .; d_call: .; cdr3_aa: CSARDDWDEQFF; cdr3_nt: TGCAGTGCTAGAGACGACTGGGATGAGCAGTTCTTC
j_call: TRBJ1-1; v_call: TRBV20-1; clone_size: .; d_call: .; cdr3_aa: CSASLLFSSAFF; cdr3_nt: TGCAGTGCTAGTCTCCTCTTCTCCTCAGCTTTCTTT
j_call: TRBJ1-2; v_call: TRBV5-1; clone_size: many; d_call: .; cdr3_aa: CASSLADNYGYTF; cdr3_nt: TGCGCCAGCAGCTTGGCCGACAACTATGGCTACACCTTC
j_call: TRBJ2-4; v_call: TRBV10-3; clone_size: .; d_call: TRBD1; cdr3_aa: CAISESTGGDGIQYF; cdr3_nt: TGTGCCATCAGTGAGTCGACAGGGGGGGACGGCATTCAGTACTTC
j_call: TRBJ2-7; v_call: TRBV20-1; clone_size: many; d_call: TRBD2; cdr3_aa: CSAIGTSGNRYEQYF; cdr3_nt: TGCAGTGCTATCGGGACTAGCGGGAATCGCTACGAGCAGTACTTC
j_call: TRBJ2-1; v_call: TRBV2; clone_size: many; d_call: TRBD2; cdr3_aa: CASSEGRGGEQFF; cdr3_nt: TGTGCCAGCAGTGAGGGGAGGGGTGGTGAGCAGTTCTTC
j_call: TRBJ1-6; v_call: TRBV11-2; clone_size: few; d_call: .; cdr3_aa: CASTQSASNSPLHF; cdr3_nt: TGTGCCAGCACCCAGTCGGCAAGTAATTCACCCCTCCACTTT
j_call: TRBJ2-7; v_call: TRBV7-2; clone_size: many; d_call: TRBD1; cdr3_aa: CASSSGQPYEQYF; cdr3_nt: TGTGCCAGCAGCTCGGGACAGCCCTACGAGCAGTACTTC
j_call: TRBJ2-1; v_call: TRBV5-1; clone_size: .; d_call: .; cdr3_aa: CASSLATYNEQLF; cdr3_nt: TGCGCCAGCAGCTTGGCCACCTACAATGAGCAGCTCTTC
j_call: TRBJ2-2; v_call: TRBV7-3; clone_size: few; d_call: TRBD2; cdr3_aa: CASSREGRAGELFF; cdr3_nt: TGTGCCAGCAGCCGGGAGGGGCGGGCCGGGGAGCTGTTTTTT
j_call: TRBJ1-4; v_call: TRBV3-1; clone_size: .; d_call: TRBD1; cdr3_aa: CASSAHGTGVEKLFF; cdr3_nt: TGTGCCAGCAGCGCCCACGGGACAGGGGTCGAAAAACTGTTTTTT
j_call: TRBJ2-5; v_call: TRBV9; clone_size: many; d_call: .; cdr3_aa: CASSPQPTGQETQYF; cdr3_nt: TGTGCCAGCAGCCCTCAGCCCACCGGCCAAGAGACCCAGTACTTC
j_call: TRBJ2-5; v_call: TRBV3-1; clone_size: many; d_call: .; cdr3_aa: CASSQDGNFQETQYF; cdr3_nt: TGTGCCAGCAGCCAAGATGGGAACTTCCAAGAGACCCAGTACTTC
j_call: TRBJ1-5; v_call: TRBV5-5; clone_size: .; d_call: .; cdr3_aa: CASSSGQLNQPQHF; cdr3_nt: TGTGCCAGCAGCTCTGGACAGCTCAATCAGCCCCAGCATTTT
j_call: TRBJ2-3; v_call: TRBV5-6; clone_size: many; d_call: TRBD2; cdr3_aa: CASSGGLAADTQYF; cdr3_nt: TGTGCCAGCAGCGGGGGACTAGCAGCAGATACGCAGTATTTT
j_call: TRBJ1-5; v_call: TRBV7-7; clone_size: few; d_call: .; cdr3_aa: CASGALNRDSSNQPQHF; cdr3_nt: TGTGCTAGCGGAGCTTTAAACCGGGACTCCAGCAATCAGCCCCAGCATTTT
j_call: TRBJ2-1; v_call: TRBV9; clone_size: many; d_call: .; cdr3_aa: CASSVVGGEQFF; cdr3_nt: TGTGCCAGCAGCGTAGTTGGCGGTGAGCAGTTCTTC
j_call: TRBJ2-5; v_call: TRBV10-2; clone_size: .; d_call: .; cdr3_aa: CASSEGYQETQYF; cdr3_nt: TGCGCCAGCAGTGAGGGGTACCAAGAGACCCAGTACTTC
j_call: TRBJ2-1; v_call: TRBV25-1; clone_size: few; d_call: TRBD1; cdr3_aa: CASSEWFLRTGAYNEQFF; cdr3_nt: TGTGCCAGCAGTGAATGGTTCCTGCGAACAGGGGCCTACAATGAGCAGTTCTTC
j_call: TRBJ1-1; v_call: TRBV18; clone_size: once; d_call: .; cdr3_aa: CASSPPGQVLTEAFF; cdr3_nt: TGTGCCAGCTCACCACCGGGTCAGGTTCTCACTGAAGCTTTCTTT
j_call: TRBJ1-3; v_call: TRBV6-2/TRBV6-3; clone_size: .; d_call: .; cdr3_aa: CASSYSGTHRQTYF; cdr3_nt: TGTGCCAGCAGTTACTCGGGCACTCACCGACAGACTTATTTT
j_call: TRBJ1-3; v_call: TRBV28; clone_size: few; d_call: .; cdr3_aa: CASWKASTGNTIYF; cdr3_nt: TGTGCCAGCTGGAAGGCGTCAACTGGAAACACCATATATTTT
j_call: TRBJ2-1; v_call: TRBV19; clone_size: .; d_call: TRBD2; cdr3_aa: CASKAGRGPSGGSNEQFF; cdr3_nt: TGTGCCAGTAAAGCGGGTAGGGGGCCTAGCGGGGGGAGCAATGAGCAGTTCTTC
j_call: TRBJ2-5; v_call: TRBV10-3; clone_size: .; d_call: .; cdr3_aa: CAISAEGETTQYF; cdr3_nt: TGTGCCATCAGTGCGGAGGGGGAAACGACCCAGTACTTC
j_call: TRBJ2-7; v_call: TRBV2; clone_size: many; d_call: TRBD1; cdr3_aa: CASSEPRDRAINEQYF; cdr3_nt: TGTGCCAGCAGTGAACCCCGGGACAGGGCAATTAACGAGCAGTACTTC
j_call: TRBJ2-1; v_call: TRBV29-1; clone_size: .; d_call: TRBD2; cdr3_aa: CSVDGTSGGGEQFF; cdr3_nt: TGCAGCGTTGACGGGACTAGCGGAGGGGGTGAGCAGTTCTTC
j_call: TRBJ2-3; v_call: TRBV7-6; clone_size: many; d_call: TRBD1; cdr3_aa: CASSLGVGGPDTQYF; cdr3_nt: TGTGCCAGCAGCTTAGGGGTAGGGGGCCCAGATACGCAGTATTTT
j_call: TRBJ2-6; v_call: TRBV5-1; clone_size: .; d_call: .; cdr3_aa: CASSKDSGANVLTF; cdr3_nt: TGCGCCAGCAGCAAAGACTCTGGGGCCAACGTCCTGACTTTC
j_call: TRBJ1-5; v_call: TRBV12-3/TRBV12-4; clone_size: many; d_call: TRBD1; cdr3_aa: CASRRDSSQPQHF; cdr3_nt: TGTGCCAGCAGGAGGGACAGTAGTCAGCCCCAGCATTTT
j_call: TRBJ1-1; v_call: TRBV11-2; clone_size: many; d_call: .; cdr3_aa: CASSREGGRNTEAFF; cdr3_nt: TGTGCCAGCAGCCGGGAGGGGGGCCGGAACACTGAAGCTTTCTTT
j_call: TRBJ2-7; v_call: TRBV7-9; clone_size: many; d_call: .; cdr3_aa: CASSLEGVEYEQYF; cdr3_nt: TGTGCCAGCAGCTTAGAGGGGGTTGAGTACGAGCAGTACTTC
j_call: TRBJ2-3; v_call: TRBV7-9; clone_size: once; d_call: .; cdr3_aa: CASSVSGVGGTQYF; cdr3_nt: TGTGCCAGCAGCGTAAGCGGAGTGGGAGGTACGCAGTATTTT
j_call: TRBJ2-1; v_call: TRBV12-5; clone_size: many; d_call: .; cdr3_aa: CASGLYAGPYNEQFF; cdr3_nt: TGTGCTAGTGGTTTATACGCGGGCCCCTACAATGAGCAGTTCTTC
j_call: TRBJ2-7; v_call: TRBV20-1; clone_size: .; d_call: .; cdr3_aa: CSGNSGDSYEQYF; cdr3_nt: TGCAGCGGAAATAGCGGAGACTCCTACGAGCAGTACTTC
j_call: TRBJ2-1; v_call: TRBV30; clone_size: few; d_call: TRBD2; cdr3_aa: CAWSVGSSGSILGQFF; cdr3_nt: TGTGCCTGGAGTGTTGGGTCTAGCGGGAGCATTCTTGGGCAGTTCTTC
j_call: TRBJ2-3; v_call: TRBV6-1; clone_size: few; d_call: TRBD1; cdr3_aa: CASTEWDRGGDTQYF; cdr3_nt: TGTGCCAGCACCGAATGGGACAGGGGTGGAGATACGCAGTATTTT
j_call: TRBJ2-3; v_call: TRBV30; clone_size: many; d_call: .; cdr3_aa: CAWSLGGPHADTQYF; cdr3_nt: TGTGCCTGGAGTTTGGGGGGTCCCCATGCCGATACGCAGTATTTT
j_call: TRBJ1-1; v_call: TRBV5-1; clone_size: .; d_call: TRBD1; cdr3_aa: CASSSTRQGDTEAFF; cdr3_nt: TGCGCCAGCAGCTCCACCCGACAGGGTGACACTGAAGCTTTCTTT
j_call: TRBJ2-1; v_call: TRBV7-2; clone_size: few; d_call: TRBD2; cdr3_aa: CASALTSGSPNEQFF; cdr3_nt: TGTGCCAGCGCCCTGACTAGCGGGAGCCCGAATGAGCAGTTCTTC
j_call: TRBJ2-3; v_call: TRBV20-1; clone_size: many; d_call: TRBD2; cdr3_aa: CSARYPAGGTDTQYF; cdr3_nt: TGCAGTGCTAGATACCCAGCGGGAGGGACAGATACGCAGTATTTT
j_call: TRBJ2-7; v_call: TRBV5-1; clone_size: .; d_call: TRBD1; cdr3_aa: CASSRGQGRIGQYF; cdr3_nt: TGCGCCAGCAGCAGGGGACAGGGTCGGATCGGGCAGTACTTC
j_call: TRBJ2-7; v_call: TRBV20-1; clone_size: many; d_call: TRBD2; cdr3_aa: CSAIGLAAPYEQYF; cdr3_nt: TGCAGTGCTATCGGACTAGCGGCTCCCTACGAGCAGTACTTC
j_call: TRBJ2-1; v_call: TRBV6-2/TRBV6-3; clone_size: .; d_call: .; cdr3_aa: CASRNSFSSYEQFF; cdr3_nt: TGTGCCAGCAGGAACAGCTTTAGCTCCTACGAGCAGTTCTTC
j_call: TRBJ2-7; v_call: TRBV6-1; clone_size: .; d_call: TRBD1; cdr3_aa: CASSAERQGKQYF; cdr3_nt: TGTGCCAGCAGTGCCGAACGACAGGGAAAGCAGTACTTC
j_call: TRBJ1-3; v_call: TRBV13; clone_size: once; d_call: .; cdr3_aa: CASSLVREISGNTIYF; cdr3_nt: TGTGCCAGCAGCTTAGTGCGGGAAATCTCTGGAAACACCATATATTTT
j_call: TRBJ2-1; v_call: TRBV20-1; clone_size: .; d_call: TRBD2; cdr3_aa: CSARTSGDNEQFF; cdr3_nt: TGCAGTGCTAGAACTAGCGGCGACAATGAGCAGTTCTTC
j_call: TRBJ1-1; v_call: TRBV7-2; clone_size: many; d_call: TRBD1; cdr3_aa: CASSSLQGVSTEAFF; cdr3_nt: TGTGCCAGCAGCTCACTACAGGGGGTGAGCACTGAAGCTTTCTTT
j_call: TRBJ2-7; v_call: TRBV6-1; clone_size: many; d_call: .; cdr3_aa: CASTRDATREQYF; cdr3_nt: TGTGCCAGCACCCGGGACGCGACCCGCGAGCAGTACTTC
j_call: TRBJ1-2; v_call: TRBV18; clone_size: .; d_call: TRBD1; cdr3_aa: CASSPTRDSQEGYTF; cdr3_nt: TGTGCCAGCTCACCGACAAGGGACAGTCAGGAGGGCTACACCTTC